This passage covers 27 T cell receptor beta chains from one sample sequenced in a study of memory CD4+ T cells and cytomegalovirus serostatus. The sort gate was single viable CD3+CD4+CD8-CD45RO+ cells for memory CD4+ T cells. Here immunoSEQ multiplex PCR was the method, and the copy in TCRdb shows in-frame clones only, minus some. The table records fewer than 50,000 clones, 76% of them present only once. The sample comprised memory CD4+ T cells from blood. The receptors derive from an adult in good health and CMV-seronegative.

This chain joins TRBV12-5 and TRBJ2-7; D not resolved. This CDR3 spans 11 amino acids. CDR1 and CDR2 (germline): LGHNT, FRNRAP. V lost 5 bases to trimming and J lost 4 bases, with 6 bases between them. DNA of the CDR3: TGTGCTAGTGGTAAAGTATACGAGCAGTACTTC. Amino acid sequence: CASGKVYEQYF.

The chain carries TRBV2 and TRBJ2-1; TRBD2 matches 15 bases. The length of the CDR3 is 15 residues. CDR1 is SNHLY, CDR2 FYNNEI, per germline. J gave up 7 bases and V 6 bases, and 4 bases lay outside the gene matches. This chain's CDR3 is CASRGTSGRKNEQFF. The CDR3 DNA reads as TGTGCCAGCAGGGGGACTAGCGGGAGGAAAAATGAGCAGTTCTTC.

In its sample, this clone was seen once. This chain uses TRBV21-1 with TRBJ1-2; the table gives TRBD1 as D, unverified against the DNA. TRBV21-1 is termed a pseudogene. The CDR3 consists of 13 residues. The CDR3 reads CASSKGHNYGYTF. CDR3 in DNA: TGTGCCAGCAGCAAGGGACATAACTATGGCTACACCTTC.

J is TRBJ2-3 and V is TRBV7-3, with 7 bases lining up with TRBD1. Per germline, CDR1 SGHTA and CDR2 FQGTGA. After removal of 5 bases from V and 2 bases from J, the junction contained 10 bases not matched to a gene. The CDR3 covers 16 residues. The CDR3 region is CASSARIGTDTDTQYF. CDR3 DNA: TGTGCCAGCAGCGCCCGGATCGGGACAGACACAGATACGCAGTATTTT.

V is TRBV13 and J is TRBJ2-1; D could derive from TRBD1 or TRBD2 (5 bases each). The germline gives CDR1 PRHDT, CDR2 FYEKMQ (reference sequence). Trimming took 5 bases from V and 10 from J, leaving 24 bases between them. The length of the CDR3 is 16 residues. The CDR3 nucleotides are TGTGCCAGCAGCACGCTGGGGGTCCTGGAGAAGGAGGAGCAGTTCTTC. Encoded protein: CASSTLGVLEKEEQFF.

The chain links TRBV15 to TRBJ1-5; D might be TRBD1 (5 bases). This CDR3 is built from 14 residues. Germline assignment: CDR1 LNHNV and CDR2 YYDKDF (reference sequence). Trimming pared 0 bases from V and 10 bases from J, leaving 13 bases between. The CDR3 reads CATSRDRGRDPQHF. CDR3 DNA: TGTGCCACCAGCAGAGATCGGGGGAGGGACCCCCAGCATTTT.

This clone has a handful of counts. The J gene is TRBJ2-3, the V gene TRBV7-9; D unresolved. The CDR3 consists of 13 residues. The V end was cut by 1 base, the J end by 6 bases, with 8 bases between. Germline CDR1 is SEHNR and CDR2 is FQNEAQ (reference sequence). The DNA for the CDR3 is TGTGCCAGCAGCTTAGTTACGCCGGATACGCAGTATTTT. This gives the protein CASSLVTPDTQYF.

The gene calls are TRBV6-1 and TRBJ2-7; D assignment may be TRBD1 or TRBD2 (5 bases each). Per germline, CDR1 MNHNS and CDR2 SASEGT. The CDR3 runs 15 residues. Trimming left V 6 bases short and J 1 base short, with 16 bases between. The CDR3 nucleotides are TGTGCCAGCAGCCAAAGAGGGGCGGAATCCTACGAGCAGTACTTC. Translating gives CASSQRGAESYEQYF.

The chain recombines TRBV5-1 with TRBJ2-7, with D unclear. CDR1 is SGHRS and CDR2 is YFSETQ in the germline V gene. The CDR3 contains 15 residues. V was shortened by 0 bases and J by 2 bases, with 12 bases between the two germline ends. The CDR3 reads CASSLGQVGAYEQYF. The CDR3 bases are TGCGCCAGCAGCTTGGGGCAGGTTGGGGCCTACGAGCAGTACTTC. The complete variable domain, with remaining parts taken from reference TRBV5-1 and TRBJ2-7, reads KAGVTQTPRYLIKTRGQQVTLSCSPISGHRSVSWYQQTPGQGLQFLFEYFSETQRNKGNFPGRFSGRQFSNSRSEMNVSTLELGDSALYLCASSLGQVGAYEQYFGPGTRLTVT.

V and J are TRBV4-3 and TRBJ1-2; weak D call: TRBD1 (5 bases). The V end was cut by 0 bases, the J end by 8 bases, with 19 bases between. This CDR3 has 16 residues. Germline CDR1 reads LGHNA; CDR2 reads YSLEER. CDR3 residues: CASSQDMTVSPWGYTF. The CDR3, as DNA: TGCGCCAGCAGCCAAGATATGACAGTGTCACCGTGGGGCTACACCTTC.

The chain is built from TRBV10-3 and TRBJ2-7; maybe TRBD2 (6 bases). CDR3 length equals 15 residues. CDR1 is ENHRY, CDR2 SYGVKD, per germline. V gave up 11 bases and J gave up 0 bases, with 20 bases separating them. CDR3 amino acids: CAARAGGIDSYEQYF. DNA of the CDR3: TGTGCCGCGAGGGCCGGCGGGATTGACTCCTACGAGCAGTACTTC.

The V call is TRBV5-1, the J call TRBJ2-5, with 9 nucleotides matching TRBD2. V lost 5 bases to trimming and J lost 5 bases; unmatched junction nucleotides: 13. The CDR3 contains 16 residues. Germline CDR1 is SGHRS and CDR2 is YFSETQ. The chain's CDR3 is CASSGLAGSGRETQYF. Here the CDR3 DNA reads TGCGCCAGCAGTGGTCTAGCGGGGAGTGGTAGGGAGACCCAGTACTTC.

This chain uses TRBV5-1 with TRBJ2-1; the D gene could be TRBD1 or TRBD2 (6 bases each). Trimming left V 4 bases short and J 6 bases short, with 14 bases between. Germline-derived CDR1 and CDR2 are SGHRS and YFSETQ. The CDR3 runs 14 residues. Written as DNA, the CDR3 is TGCGCCAGCAGCAGGGAAGGGGGGTCCAATGAGCAGTTCTTC. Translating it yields CASSREGGSNEQFF.

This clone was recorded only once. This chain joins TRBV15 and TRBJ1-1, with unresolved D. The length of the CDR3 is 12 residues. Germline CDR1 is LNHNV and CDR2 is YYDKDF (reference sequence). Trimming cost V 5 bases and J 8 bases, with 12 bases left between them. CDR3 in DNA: TGTGCCACCAGCCTAAGAGGTGGGGAAGCTTTCTTT. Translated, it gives CATSLRGGEAFF.

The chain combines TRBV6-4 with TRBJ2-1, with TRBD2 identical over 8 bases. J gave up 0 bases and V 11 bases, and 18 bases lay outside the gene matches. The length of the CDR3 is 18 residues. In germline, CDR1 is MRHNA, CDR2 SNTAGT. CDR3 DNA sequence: TGTGCCTCCCATCCCCCCCATAGCGGGATTCGCTCCTACAATGAGCAGTTCTTC. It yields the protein CASHPPHSGIRSYNEQFF.

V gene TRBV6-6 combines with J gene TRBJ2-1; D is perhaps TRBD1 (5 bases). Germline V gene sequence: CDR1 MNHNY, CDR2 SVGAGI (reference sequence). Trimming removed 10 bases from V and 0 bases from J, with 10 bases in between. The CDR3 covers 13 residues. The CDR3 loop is CATNQGSYNEQFF. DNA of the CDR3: TGTGCCACCAACCAGGGCTCCTACAATGAGCAGTTCTTC.

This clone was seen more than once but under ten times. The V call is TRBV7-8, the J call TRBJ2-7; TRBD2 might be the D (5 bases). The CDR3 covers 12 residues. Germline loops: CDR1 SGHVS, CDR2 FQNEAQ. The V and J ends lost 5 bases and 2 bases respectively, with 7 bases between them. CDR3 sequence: CASSPGAYEQYF. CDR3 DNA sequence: TGTGCCAGCAGCCCCGGGGCCTACGAGCAGTACTTC.

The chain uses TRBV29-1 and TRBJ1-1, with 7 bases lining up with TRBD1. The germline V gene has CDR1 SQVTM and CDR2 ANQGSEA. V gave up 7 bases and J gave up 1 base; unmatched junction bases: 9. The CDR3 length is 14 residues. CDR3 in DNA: TGCAGCGGATTAACAGGGGCGGGGAACACTGAAGCTTTCTTT. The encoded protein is CSGLTGAGNTEAFF.

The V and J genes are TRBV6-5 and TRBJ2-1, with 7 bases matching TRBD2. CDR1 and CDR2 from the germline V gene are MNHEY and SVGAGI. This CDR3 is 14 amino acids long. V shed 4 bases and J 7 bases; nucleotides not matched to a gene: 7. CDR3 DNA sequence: TGTGCCAGCAGTTCGCGGACTAGATTAAATGAGCAGTTCTTC. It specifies CASSSRTRLNEQFF.

The CDR3 here is CASSQDPFGGTEAFF. DNA of the CDR3: TGCGCCAGCAGCCAAGATCCCTTTGGGGGGACTGAAGCTTTCTTT. The chain recombines TRBV4-3 with TRBJ1-1, with a possible D match to TRBD1 (5 bases). The germline V gene has CDR1 LGHNA and CDR2 YSLEER. With 0 bases removed from V and 5 bases from J, the gap between germline ends came to 13 bases. The CDR3 is made up of 15 amino acids.

The CDR3 is CASSVDRNNEQFF. DNA for the CDR3: TGTGCCAGCAGCGTAGACAGAAACAATGAGCAGTTCTTC. The V call is TRBV9, the J call TRBJ2-1; D not resolved. CDR1 SGDLS and CDR2 YYNGEE come from the germline V gene. The ends were cut back, 0 bases at V and 5 bases at J, with 6 bases in the middle. This CDR3 comprises 13 residues.

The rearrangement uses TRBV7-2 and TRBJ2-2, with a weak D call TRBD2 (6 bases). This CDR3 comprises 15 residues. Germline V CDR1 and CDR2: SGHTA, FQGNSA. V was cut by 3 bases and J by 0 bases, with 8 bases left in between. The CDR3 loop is CASSFGTPNTGELFF. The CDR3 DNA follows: TGTGCCAGCAGCTTCGGGACTCCGAACACCGGGGAGCTGTTTTTT.

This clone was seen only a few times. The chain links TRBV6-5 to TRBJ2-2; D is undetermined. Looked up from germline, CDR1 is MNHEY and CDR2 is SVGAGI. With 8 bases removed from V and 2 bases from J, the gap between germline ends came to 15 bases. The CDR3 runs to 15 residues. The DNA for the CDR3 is TGTGCCAGCGGAAGCCCTCCTAGAAACACCGGGGAGCTGTTTTTT. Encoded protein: CASGSPPRNTGELFF.

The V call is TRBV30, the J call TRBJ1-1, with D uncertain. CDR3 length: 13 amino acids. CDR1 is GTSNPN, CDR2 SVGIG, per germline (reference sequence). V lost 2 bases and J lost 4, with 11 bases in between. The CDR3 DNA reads TGTGCCTGGAGTAGAGGAAGTTCCACTGAAGCTTTCTTT. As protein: CAWSRGSSTEAFF.

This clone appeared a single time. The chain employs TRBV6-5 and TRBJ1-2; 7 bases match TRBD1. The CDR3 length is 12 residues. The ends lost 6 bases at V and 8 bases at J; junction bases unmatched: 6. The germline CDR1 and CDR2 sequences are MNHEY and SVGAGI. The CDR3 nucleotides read TGTGCCAGCAGAACGACAGGGTTCGGCTACACCTTC. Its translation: CASRTTGFGYTF.

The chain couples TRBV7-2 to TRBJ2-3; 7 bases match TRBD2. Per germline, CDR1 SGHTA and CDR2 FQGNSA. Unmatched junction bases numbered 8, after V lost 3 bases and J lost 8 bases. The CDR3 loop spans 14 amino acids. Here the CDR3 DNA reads TGTGCCAGCAGCTTTGGCGGGAGCCGTGGTACGCAGTATTTT. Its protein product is CASSFGGSRGTQYF. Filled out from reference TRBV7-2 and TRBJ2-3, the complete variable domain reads GAGVSQSPSNKVTEKGKDVELRCDPISGHTALYWYRQSLGQGLEFLIYFQGNSAPDKSGLPSDRFSAERTGGSVSTLTIQRTQQEDSAVYLCASSFGGSRGTQYFGPGTRLTVL.

The CDR3 DNA follows: TGTGCCAGCAGTTTAGTTACGGGGGCCCTGCCCCAGCATTTT. This encodes CASSLVTGALPQHF. The J gene is TRBJ1-5, the V gene TRBV28; possibly TRBD1 for D (6 bases). V lost 2 bases and J 9 bases, leaving 14 bases between the germline ends. CDR3 length equals 14 residues. Germline values: CDR1 MDHEN, CDR2 SYDVKM.